These 17 T cell receptor beta chains originate from one sample sequenced in a study of shared clonotypes between healthy human individuals. Produced via immunoSEQ multiplex PCR; TCRdb's table is partial and in-frame only. Here the sample spans approximately 1.9 million clones, 90% to 95% being singletons. CD8 cells regarded as naive lacked CD45RO, were positively chosen for CCR7, and omitted terminally differentiated effector memory CD45RA+ cells. The sequencing sample was made of naive CD8+ T cells from PBMCs. These TCRs come from a man between 18 and 35 years old in good health. Some clones in this sample may be carry-over from other donors' samples.

V usage is TRBV28 and J usage is TRBJ2-4, with 16 bases that match TRBD2. The V segment lost 5 bases and the J segment 1 base; nucleotides outside the gene matches: 5. The CDR3 has 18 amino acids. CDR1 is MDHEN, CDR2 SYDVKM, per germline. The DNA of the CDR3 is TGTGCCAGCAGTAAGGGACTAGCGGGAGGGTGGGCCAAAAACATTCAGTACTTC. Residues: CASSKGLAGGWAKNIQYF.

This clone was recorded once. The rearrangement joins TRBV5-1 to TRBJ2-1, with 7 bases fitting TRBD1. This CDR3 has 15 residues. V dropped 2 bases and J dropped 8; count of bases not matched to a gene: 10. In germline, CDR1 is SGHRS, CDR2 YFSETQ. The CDR3 DNA reads TGCGCCAGCAGCTTATCTTTGTCCACAGGGGATGAGCAGTTCTTC. This encodes CASSLSLSTGDEQFF.

This sequence joins TRBV6-5 and TRBJ2-1, with unresolved D. The CDR3 runs 11 residues. V was trimmed by 10 bases and J by 5 bases, leaving 9 bases between them. Germline V gene data show CDR1 as MNHEY and CDR2 as SVGAGI. The CDR3 DNA is TGTGCCACCGGCCCCCACAATGAGCAGTTCTTC. As protein: CATGPHNEQFF.

Turning to this clone: No DNA is shown, since the ends of the CDR3 on it are uncertain; the CDR3 is the one TCRdb lists. V and J are TRBV28 and TRBJ1-1; the table's D call, TRBD1, was not checked against the DNA. From its first to its last residue, the CDR3 has 16 amino acids. Per the germline V gene, CDR1 is MDHEN and CDR2 is SYDVKM. The CDR3: CASSSSDITMNTEAFF.

V usage is TRBV7-9 and J usage is TRBJ1-6; TRBD1 might be the D (5 bases). The CDR3 is 14 residues long. Trimming removed 4 bases from V and 7 bases from J, with 11 bases in between. The germline V gene encodes CDR1 SEHNR and CDR2 FQNEAQ (reference sequence). CDR3 amino acids: CASSSRDLNSPLHF. The DNA of the CDR3 is TGTGCCAGCAGCTCCCGGGACCTCAATTCACCCCTCCACTTT.

The rearrangement links TRBV2 to TRBJ2-1, with TRBD2 matching over 9 bases. Per germline, CDR1 SNHLY and CDR2 FYNNEI. The CDR3 extends over 16 amino acids. J was trimmed by 6 bases and V by 2 bases; bases with no gene match: 8. The CDR3 protein is CASSERAGGPPNEQFF. The CDR3 DNA reads as TGTGCCAGCAGTGAACGGGCGGGAGGGCCCCCCAATGAGCAGTTCTTC.

The chain combines TRBV14 with TRBJ1-2; no reliable D call. In germline, CDR1 is SGHDN, CDR2 FVKESK. The CDR3 is 15 amino acids. Between the trimmed V and J ends, which lost 4 bases and 6 bases, there was a span of 18 bases. CDR3 residues: CASSPFRLLGHGYTF. The CDR3 nucleotides are TGTGCCAGCAGCCCCTTTCGCCTCCTTGGGCATGGCTACACCTTC.

The chain combines TRBV27 with TRBJ2-3; 14 nucleotides line up with TRBD2. J lost 0 bases, V lost 6 bases, and 8 bases had no gene match. The germline CDR1 and CDR2 sequences are MNHEY and SMNVEV (reference sequence). This CDR3 comprises 18 residues. CDR3 region: CASSGPGLAGDSTDTQYF. For the CDR3, the DNA is TGTGCCAGCAGCGGACCGGGACTAGCGGGAGATAGCACAGATACGCAGTATTTT.

This chain links TRBV13 with TRBJ2-7; D call uncertain. CDR3 length equals 15 residues. Germline V CDR1 and CDR2: PRHDT, FYEKMQ (reference sequence). Trimming took off 5 bases at V and 5 bases at J, with 19 bases between the two ends. This CDR3 is CASSPALVRSDEQYF. CDR3 sequence (DNA): TGTGCCAGCAGCCCAGCCCTAGTGAGATCGGACGAGCAGTACTTC. The variable domain in full, completed from reference TRBV13 and TRBJ2-7, reads AAGVIQSPRHLIKEKRETATLKCYPIPRHDTVYWYQQGPGQDPQFLISFYEKMQSDKGSIPDRFSAQQFSDYHSELNMSSLELGDSALYFCASSPALVRSDEQYFGPGTRLTVT.

This chain links TRBV7-9 with TRBJ2-1; D ambiguous. V gave up 2 bases and J gave up 13 bases, with 9 bases separating them. Germline values: CDR1 SEHNR, CDR2 FQNEAQ (reference sequence). CDR3 size: 11 residues. The CDR3 spells CASSLTDPQFF. As DNA, the CDR3 is TGTGCCAGCAGCTTAACCGACCCTCAGTTCTTC. Full variable domain (rest looked up from reference TRBV7-9 and TRBJ2-1): DTGVSQNPRHKITKRGQNVTFRCDPISEHNRLYWYRQTLGQGPEFLTYFQNEAQLEKSRLLSDRFSAERPKGSFSTLEIQRTEQGDSAMYLCASSLTDPQFFGPGTRLTVL.

The V and J genes are TRBV6-6 and TRBJ2-3; 8 nucleotides agree with TRBD1. This CDR3 comprises 15 residues. Per germline, CDR1 MNHNY and CDR2 SVGAGI (reference sequence). Germline trimming cut 7 bases from V and 0 bases from J; bases unmatched to any gene: 6. Here the CDR3 reads CASTPDRASTDTQYF. The CDR3 DNA is TGTGCCAGCACCCCGGACAGGGCTAGCACAGATACGCAGTATTTT.

This clone was counted a single time. This chain uses TRBV7-8 with TRBJ2-5; D uncertain. Trimming stripped 5 bases from V and 2 bases from J, with 9 bases between. The CDR3 loop spans 13 amino acids. The germline CDR1 and CDR2 sequences are SGHVS and FQNEAQ. DNA for the CDR3: TGTGCCAGCAGCCTGCTGATTCAAGAGACCCAGTACTTC. This encodes CASSLLIQETQYF.

The rearrangement joins TRBV7-6 to TRBJ2-7, with a weak D call TRBD2 (7 bases). Germline V gives CDR1 SGHVS, CDR2 FNYEAQ. Trimming stripped 7 bases from V and 7 bases from J, with 20 bases between. The CDR3 is 14 amino acids. CDR3 protein: CASIEGHRGGEQYF. In DNA, the CDR3 is TGTGCCAGCATCGAGGGACACCGCGGGGGAGAGCAGTACTTC.

The rearrangement joins TRBV5-1 to TRBJ2-2; 9 nucleotides match TRBD2. V dropped 4 bases and J dropped 4; count of bases not matched to a gene: 17. The CDR3 is made up of 19 amino acids. Germline CDR1 and CDR2: SGHRS and YFSETQ. As DNA, the CDR3 is TGCGCCAGCAGCGCGTGGCGGAAGCGGGAGGATCTGGTCACCGGGGAGCTGTTTTTT. This codes for CASSAWRKREDLVTGELFF.

The sample holds a few counts of this clone. The sample contains more than one DNA sequence encoding this CDR3. This chain joins TRBV9 and TRBJ1-1; no clear D gene. Trimming pared 0 bases from V and 3 bases from J, leaving 9 bases between. CDR1 and CDR2 from the germline V gene are SGDLS and YYNGEE. The CDR3 has 14 amino acids. The CDR3 DNA sequence: TGTGCCAGCAGCGTAGGGGGTGGGGACACTGAAGCTTTCTTT. Its protein is CASSVGGGDTEAFF.

Comment on this clone: Additional DNA sequences in this sample encode the identical CDR3. The chain links TRBV9 to TRBJ2-2; no firm D call. The germline gives CDR1 SGDLS, CDR2 YYNGEE. With 1 base removed from V and 2 bases from J, the gap between germline ends came to 3 bases. The CDR3 has 13 residues. Here the CDR3 DNA reads TGTGCCAGCAGCGTAACTAACACCGGGGAGCTGTTTTTT. Translating gives CASSVTNTGELFF.

V and J are TRBV6-1 and TRBJ2-6; no firm D call. The germline V gene has CDR1 MNHNS and CDR2 SASEGT. V dropped 2 bases and J dropped 3 bases, with 8 bases sitting between them. The CDR3 totals 15 residues. As DNA, the CDR3 is TGTGCCAGCAGTGAAAGCGCCGGTGGGGCCAACGTCCTGACTTTC. This encodes CASSESAGGANVLTF.